A selection of T cell receptor beta chains follows, all from one sample in a study of blood T cell repertoires in COVID-19. Profiled with immunoSEQ multiplex PCR; TCRdb holds only in-frame clones, not every one. The sample contains 65,000 to 90,000 clones, over 80% of which appear only once. The sample consisted of peripheral blood. The receptors come from a woman aged 80 or over with acute or convalescent COVID-19. Both conserved end residues are part of each CDR3. D genes are given only for firm matches. Clone size appears in some rows only: once, few, many, or a class for an expanded clone.

TRBV5-6,TRBJ2-1,-,-,CASSSRGYNEQFF,TGTGCCAGCAGCTCCCGAGGTTACAATGAGCAGTTCTTC
TRBV5-6,TRBJ2-7,TRBD1,-,CASSPDPGQGTYEQYF,TGTGCCAGCAGCCCCGACCCGGGACAGGGGACCTACGAGCAGTACTTC
TRBV5-1,TRBJ1-6,TRBD1,-,CASSLQQGADSPLHF,TGCGCCAGCAGCTTGCAGCAGGGGGCGGATTCACCCCTCCACTTT
TRBV3-1/TRBV3-2,TRBJ1-6,-,-,CASSINPGDSPLHF,TGTGCCAGCAGCATCAACCCCGGGGATTCACCCCTCCACTTT
TRBV29-1,TRBJ2-7,-,-,CSVSGLRHEQYF,TGCAGCGTTTCAGGACTCCGCCACGAGCAGTACTTC
TRBV27,TRBJ2-3,TRBD2,few,CASSSPWASGKSTDTQYF,TGTGCCAGCAGTTCCCCTTGGGCTAGCGGGAAGAGCACAGATACGCAGTATTTT
TRBV2,TRBJ1-2,-,few,CASSEDNNHNYGYTF,TGTGCCAGCAGTGAAGACAACAACCATAACTATGGCTACACCTTC
TRBV10-1,TRBJ2-7,-,-,CASSESYHEQYF,TGCGCCAGCAGTGAGTCCTACCACGAGCAGTACTTC
TRBV27,TRBJ1-5,TRBD1,-,CASSLGTGHSNQPQHF,TGTGCCAGCAGTCTCGGGACAGGACATAGCAATCAGCCCCAGCATTTT
TRBV5-1,TRBJ2-5,TRBD2,-,CASSGSGTQETQYF,TGCGCCAGCAGCGGGAGCGGGACTCAAGAGACCCAGTACTTC
TRBV12-3/TRBV12-4,TRBJ1-1,-,-,CASRGGGYTEAFF,TGTGCCAGCAGAGGGGGAGGGTACACTGAAGCTTTCTTT
TRBV19,TRBJ2-7,TRBD1,-,CASSAFRDRGPDEQYF,TGTGCCAGTAGTGCGTTCCGGGACAGGGGGCCTGACGAGCAGTACTTC
TRBV21-1,TRBJ2-4,-,-,CASSRPVDLAKNIQYF,TGTGCCAGCAGCAGGCCTGTTGATTTAGCCAAAAACATTCAGTACTTC
TRBV5-1,TRBJ2-5,TRBD2,-,CASSLGTSGRASETQYF,TGCGCCAGCAGCTTGGGGACTAGCGGGAGGGCCTCAGAGACCCAGTACTTC
TRBV3-1/TRBV3-2,TRBJ1-5,-,-,CASSQGGPGRDMPQHF,TGTGCCAGCAGCCAAGGGGGGCCAGGGAGGGATATGCCCCAGCATTTT
TRBV4-3,TRBJ2-1,TRBD2,-,CASSHGAGDYNEQFF,TGCGCCAGCAGCCATGGTGCGGGGGATTACAATGAGCAGTTCTTC
TRBV7-9,TRBJ2-7,TRBD1,few,CASSSTYPDRGRYEQYF,TGTGCCAGCAGCTCGACATACCCTGACAGGGGGCGATACGAGCAGTACTTC
TRBV3-1/TRBV3-2,TRBJ2-7,-,once,CASSQREVNEQYF,TGTGCCAGCAGCCAACGAGAAGTTAACGAGCAGTACTTC
TRBV24-1,TRBJ1-1,-,-,CATSDLTGAFF,TGTGCCACCAGTGATCTTACAGGGGCTTTCTTT
TRBV5-1,TRBJ2-2,-,-,CASSLKTLANTGELFF,TGCGCCAGCAGCTTAAAGACACTTGCGAACACCGGGGAGCTGTTTTTT
TRBV5-5,TRBJ2-3,-,-,CASSLDIARDTQYF,TGTGCCAGCAGCTTGGACATAGCAAGAGATACGCAGTATTTT
TRBV7-8,TRBJ2-2,-,-,CASSSYSGNTGELFF,TGTGCCAGCAGCTCATATAGCGGGAACACCGGGGAGCTGTTTTTT
TRBV6-2/TRBV6-3,TRBJ1-4,-,-,CASSYKWASEKLFF,TGTGCCAGCAGTTACAAGTGGGCCAGTGAAAAACTGTTTTTT
TRBV19,TRBJ2-5,-,-,CASSNRLQETQYF,TGTGCCAGTAGTAACAGGCTCCAAGAGACCCAGTACTTC
TRBV7-6,TRBJ2-7,TRBD2,-,CASSLSGSYEQYF,TGTGCCAGCAGCCTTAGCGGGAGTTACGAGCAGTACTTC
TRBV6-5,TRBJ1-2,-,-,CASSYSQGQGGYTF,TGTGCCAGCAGTTACTCCCAGGGGCAGGGTGGCTACACCTTC
TRBV7-2,TRBJ2-1,-,-,CASSPSGTYNEQFF,TGTGCCAGCAGCCCAAGCGGAACCTACAATGAGCAGTTCTTC
TRBV3-1/TRBV3-2,TRBJ1-6,-,once,CASSPQVGHSPLHF,TGTGCCAGCAGCCCCCAGGTTGGTCATTCACCCCTCCACTTT
TRBV7-2,TRBJ2-7,-,-,CASSLASSYEQYF,TGTGCCAGCAGCTTAGCGAGCTCCTACGAGCAGTACTTC
TRBV6-5,TRBJ2-1,TRBD1,once,CASRATGGNNEQFF,TGTGCCAGCAGGGCGACAGGGGGTAACAATGAGCAGTTCTTC
TRBV6-5,TRBJ1-3,-,-,CASTRDFSSGNTIYF,TGTGCCAGCACTAGGGACTTTAGCTCTGGAAACACCATATATTTT
TRBV5-1,TRBJ1-6,-,-,CASSFDRMSSPLHF,TGCGCCAGCAGCTTTGACAGGATGAGTTCACCCCTCCACTTT